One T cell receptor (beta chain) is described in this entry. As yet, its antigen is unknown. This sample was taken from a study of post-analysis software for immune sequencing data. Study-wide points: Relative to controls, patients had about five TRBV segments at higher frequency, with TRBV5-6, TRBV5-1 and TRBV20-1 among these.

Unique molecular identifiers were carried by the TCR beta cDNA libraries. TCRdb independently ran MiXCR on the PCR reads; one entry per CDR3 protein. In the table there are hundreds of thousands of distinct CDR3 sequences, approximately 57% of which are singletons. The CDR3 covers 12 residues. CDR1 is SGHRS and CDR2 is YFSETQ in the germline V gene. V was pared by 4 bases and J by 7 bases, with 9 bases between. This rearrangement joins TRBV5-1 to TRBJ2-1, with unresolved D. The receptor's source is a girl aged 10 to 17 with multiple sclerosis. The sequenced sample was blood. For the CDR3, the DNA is TGCGCCAGCAGCGTACTGGGTAATGAGCAGTTCTTC. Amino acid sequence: CASSVLGNEQFF.